The rows below give T cell receptor beta chains drawn from one sample of a study of T cell repertoires in cytomegalovirus infection. For these TCRs, the target antigens are not known. Each CDR3 protein gets one entry after TCRdb re-called the reads with MiXCR. The table lists approximately 770,000 distinct CDR3 sequences, almost 30% of them singletons, with over 10% in the top ten. This specimen was cultured CD8+ T cells from PBMCs, taken from culture after CMV antigen stimulation. The receptors originated from a human donor in good health (CMV status not recorded). Some clones in this sample may be carry-over from other donors' samples. The CDR3 runs from the conserved cysteine through the conserved F or W. The order of the fields is V gene, J gene, D gene, clone size, CDR3 DNA, CDR3 protein. The D gene is left open where the match is weak. Where a row states a size, it is once, few, many or the class of an expanded clone; other rows omit it.

TRBV11-3	TRBJ2-1	NA	NA	TGTGCCAGCAGCGAAAGAGAGGGACTTTACAATGAGCAGTTCTTC	CASSEREGLYNEQFF
TRBV7-9	TRBJ1-1	NA	NA	TGTGCCAGCAGCCTTCCCCCCTCCGGGGGCGTTCTGAACACTGAAGCTTTCTTT	CASSLPPSGGVLNTEAFF
TRBV7-7	TRBJ2-1	TRBD2	NA	TGTGCTAGCGGGATGGGGGGGAGCTCCTACAATGAGCAGTTCTTC	CASGMGGSSYNEQFF
TRBV4-1	TRBJ2-3	NA	NA	TGCGCCAGCAGCCAAGGGATCTGGGATACGCAGTATTTT	CASSQGIWDTQYF
TRBV12-5	TRBJ2-3	NA	once	TGTGCTAGTGGTTCGGACGGGGACCCTAGCACAGATACGCAGTATTTT	CASGSDGDPSTDTQYF
TRBV15	TRBJ1-5	NA	NA	TGTGCCACATGGACCTGGGGGGAAAATCAGCCCCAGCATTTT	CATWTWGENQPQHF
TRBV29-1	TRBJ2-1	TRBD2	NA	TGCAGCGTGACCGGGACTAGCGGGGGGAGTTACAATGAGCAGTTCTTC	CSVTGTSGGSYNEQFF
TRBV10-3	TRBJ2-7	NA	NA	TGTGCCATCAGGAATCTAGCACGATCCCACGAGCAGTACTTC	CAIRNLARSHEQYF
TRBV6-2/TRBV6-3	TRBJ2-3	NA	many	TGTGCCAGCATCCCCGCGAAGCGGACCCTATCAATTAGCACAGATACGCAGTATTTT	CASIPAKRTLSISTDTQYF
TRBV7-6	TRBJ2-3	NA	NA	TGTGCCAGCAGCTTAGGAGGGGGGTTAGATACGCAGTATTTT	CASSLGGGLDTQYF
TRBV29-1	TRBJ2-7	TRBD1	NA	TGCAGCGTTGCGGCAGGGGGCCACGAGCAGTACTTC	CSVAAGGHEQYF
TRBV29-1	TRBJ2-7	TRBD1	NA	TGCAGCGTTGAATCGGGGCAGGGGGCGATCTACGAGCAGTACTTC	CSVESGQGAIYEQYF
TRBV28	TRBJ2-3	TRBD1	few	TGTGCCAGCAGTTTATGGGGACAGGGGGCTAGCACAGATACGCAGTATTTT	CASSLWGQGASTDTQYF
TRBV12-3/TRBV12-4	TRBJ2-1	TRBD2	many	TGTGCCAGCAGTTTCGGCGGGGGGTTTTACAATGAGCAGTTCTTC	CASSFGGGFYNEQFF
TRBV7-9	TRBJ1-3	NA	many	TGTGCCAGCAGCTTCCCTCGACAGGAAGGATCTGGAAACACCATATATTTT	CASSFPRQEGSGNTIYF
TRBV5-4	TRBJ1-6	NA	NA	TGTGCCAGCAGCCAGGGATTGCTGGGTTCACCCCTCCACTTT	CASSQGLLGSPLHF
TRBV7-2	TRBJ2-2	TRBD2	NA	TGTGCCAGCAGCGCTACTAGCGGGGGGGCCGACGGGGAGCTGTTTTTT	CASSATSGGADGELFF
TRBV20-1	TRBJ2-1	NA	NA	TGCAGTGCTAGCGGGGGAAGCAATGAGCAGTTCTTC	CSASGGSNEQFF
TRBV7-9	TRBJ1-2	NA	NA	TGTGCCAGCAGCTTAGCCCAGGGGAATTTTGGCTACACCTTC	CASSLAQGNFGYTF
TRBV6-2/TRBV6-3	TRBJ2-5	NA	NA	TGTGCCAGCAGTTACTCGAGAGGGGGGGTTGGGGAGACCCAGTACTTC	CASSYSRGGVGETQYF
TRBV20-1	TRBJ1-2	NA	NA	TGCAGTGCCCCAACCCTCCTATGGGGCTACACCTTC	CSAPTLLWGYTF
TRBV12-3/TRBV12-4	TRBJ1-1	TRBD1	NA	TGTGCCAGCAGTCCAGCAGGGGGGATGAGCACTGAAGCTTTCTTT	CASSPAGGMSTEAFF
TRBV6-1	TRBJ2-1	TRBD2	NA	TGTGCCAGCAGTCCGATAGGCGTGCGGGGGGGCCCCAATGAGCAGTTCTTC	CASSPIGVRGGPNEQFF
TRBV4-1	TRBJ2-2	NA	few	TGCGCCAGCAGCCAAGGACAGCTTAACACCGGGGAGCTGTTTTTT	CASSQGQLNTGELFF
TRBV19	TRBJ2-7	NA	few	TGTGCCAGTAGTGCAGGCCACGAGCAGTACTTC	CASSAGHEQYF
TRBV28	TRBJ1-1	NA	NA	TGTGCCAGTTTAAAGAGGGTGGGGGGCCGATACACTGAAGCTTTCTTT	CASLKRVGGRYTEAFF